These T cell receptor beta chains were read from a single sample in a study of a mutant IDH1 vaccine in newly diagnosed glioma. The table came from immunoSEQ multiplex PCR; TCRdb's copy has only in-frame clones and leaves some out. The sample includes about 94,000 clones, approximately 89% seen only once; the top ten take over 0.6%. Antigens of these TCRs are unknown. The sample here was PBMCs, taken from a glioma patient whose treatment included an IDH1 peptide vaccine. Receptor source: a woman aged 45 to 65 with glioma. CDR3s include the opening cysteine and the closing phenylalanine or tryptophan. D genes are given only for firm matches. Part of the rows lack a size; the others show once, few, many or a class for expanded clones.

J,size,D,length,V,DNA,CDR3
TRBJ1-2,-,TRBD1,14,TRBV5-1,TGCGCCAGCAGCAACGGACAGGCGAACTATGGCTACACCTTC,CASSNGQANYGYTF
TRBJ2-5,-,TRBD2,16,TRBV2,TGTGCCAGCAGTGAATTTTCTAGCGGTAGCCAAGAGACCCAGTACTTC,CASSEFSSGSQETQYF
TRBJ1-3,-,-,15,TRBV19,TGTGCCAGTAGTATCGCGGGAGGCTCTGGAAACACCATATATTTT,CASSIAGGSGNTIYF
TRBJ2-4,-,-,15,TRBV28,TGTGCCAGCAGTTTAGGCAGTACCGCCAAAAACATTCAGTACTTC,CASSLGSTAKNIQYF
TRBJ2-2,once,-,14,TRBV19,TGTGCCAGTAGTATTTGGGGATACACCGGGGAGCTGTTTTTT,CASSIWGYTGELFF
TRBJ1-2,once,-,12,TRBV15,TGTGCCACCAGCAGAGATGAGACCTCTTATACCTTC,CATSRDETSYTF
TRBJ1-2,-,-,10,TRBV29-1,TGCAGCGTTGCTGAAGGTGGCTACACCTTC,CSVAEGGYTF
TRBJ2-7,-,-,11,TRBV29-1,TGCAGCGTTGATGGTTCCTACGAGCAGTACTTC,CSVDGSYEQYF
TRBJ2-5,-,-,13,TRBV2,TGTGCCAGCGCCGCGGGGATCCAAGAGACCCAGTACTTC,CASAAGIQETQYF
TRBJ2-7,-,-,16,TRBV19,TGTGCCAGTAGTATAAACGGAGTGGGGAGCTCCTACGAGCAGTACTTC,CASSINGVGSSYEQYF
TRBJ2-1,once,-,15,TRBV6-5,TGTGCCAGCAGACACAGGGTATATAGTGAAAATGAGCAGTTCTTC,CASRHRVYSENEQFF
TRBJ1-4,-,TRBD1,17,TRBV5-1,TGCGCCAGCAGCTTGGGGACAGGGCGTACAACTAATGAAAAACTGTTTTTT,CASSLGTGRTTNEKLFF
TRBJ1-2,-,-,12,TRBV28,TGTGCCAGCAGTTTGGCGGACTATGGCTACACCTTC,CASSLADYGYTF
TRBJ2-7,-,TRBD1,15,TRBV7-8,TGTGCCAGCAGCTCCCTGGCAGGGGGAACCTACGAGCAGTACTTC,CASSSLAGGTYEQYF
TRBJ2-2,-,-,14,TRBV7-9,TGTGCCAGCAGCTTAGCGCTAAACACCGGGGAGCTGTTTTTT,CASSLALNTGELFF
TRBJ2-7,-,TRBD2,15,TRBV6-1,TGTGCCAGCAAAACTACGGGAGGGCGATCGGGCGAGCAGTACTTC,CASKTTGGRSGEQYF
TRBJ2-7,-,TRBD2,15,TRBV2,TGTGCCAGCAGGGAACTAGCGGGAGATCTTCGCGAGCAGTACTTC,CASRELAGDLREQYF
TRBJ2-2,once,-,15,TRBV10-1,TGCGCCAGCAGTGAGCACCCCCGGGACACCGGGGAGCTGTTTTTT,CASSEHPRDTGELFF
TRBJ2-5,-,-,13,TRBV30,TGTGCCTGGATACCCGGGGCCATGGAGACCCAGTACTTC,CAWIPGAMETQYF
TRBJ2-1,-,TRBD1,16,TRBV7-3,TGTGCCAGCAGCTCACCGGGACAGACAACCCTCAATGAGCAGTTCTTC,CASSSPGQTTLNEQFF
TRBJ2-7,-,TRBD2,17,TRBV7-9,TGTGCCAGCAGCTTAGGATGGGGGGCGGGAGGTTCCTACGAGCAGTACTTC,CASSLGWGAGGSYEQYF
TRBJ2-4,-,TRBD1,21,TRBV4-1,TGCGCCAGCAGCCAAGCCTTCTGGACAGGGGGACCATATGAAGCCAAAAACATTCAGTACTTC,CASSQAFWTGGPYEAKNIQYF
TRBJ2-5,-,-,16,TRBV25-1,TGTGCCAGCAGTGGCGGATTAGGGGTTCACCAAGAGACCCAGTACTTC,CASSGGLGVHQETQYF
TRBJ1-2,once,-,15,TRBV6-6,TGTGCCAGCAGTGGAAGCAGGGAGGCGGACTATGGCTACACCTTC,CASSGSREADYGYTF
TRBJ2-2,-,-,13,TRBV28,TGTGCCAGCAGTTCAGGGACTGAGGCGGAGCTGTTTTTT,CASSSGTEAELFF
TRBJ2-2,-,-,15,TRBV11-2,TGTGCCAGCAGCCGGGACATAGCGAACACCGGGGAGCTGTTTTTT,CASSRDIANTGELFF
TRBJ2-7,-,-,14,TRBV28,TGTGCCAGCAGTTCGGGCCTCCCTCCTTACGAGCAGTACTTC,CASSSGLPPYEQYF
TRBJ1-1,-,-,12,TRBV28,TGTGCCAGCAGTTTAGCGGTGACTGAAGCTTTCTTT,CASSLAVTEAFF
TRBJ2-1,once,-,15,TRBV6-1,TGTGCCAGCCGACATAGCGACAGCTCCTACAATGAGCAGTTCTTC,CASRHSDSSYNEQFF
TRBJ2-5,-,TRBD2,16,TRBV7-6,TGTGCCAGCAGCTTAACGGGCGGGAGTAACCCCGGTACCCAGTACTTC,CASSLTGGSNPGTQYF
TRBJ1-2,-,-,15,TRBV7-9,TGTGCCAGCAGCTTACTGGCTCTCGCTAACTATGGCTACACCTTC,CASSLLALANYGYTF
TRBJ1-6,-,-,14,TRBV7-9,TGTGCCAGCAGCCAGGGGTCTGAGAATTCACCCCTCCACTTT,CASSQGSENSPLHF
TRBJ1-5,-,-,14,TRBV30,TGTGCCTGGAGTGTCGGGCAACTACGACAGCCCCAGCATTTT,CAWSVGQLRQPQHF
TRBJ2-7,-,-,13,TRBV5-8,TGTGCCAGCAGCTTGGCGGCAGGGGTTCAGCAGTACTTC,CASSLAAGVQQYF
TRBJ2-2,-,-,15,TRBV7-8,TGTGCCAGCAGCTTGGGACACACGAACACCGGGGAGCTGTTTTTT,CASSLGHTNTGELFF
TRBJ1-1,-,-,14,TRBV5-1,TGCGCCAGCAGCTTGGACAGGGCGAACACTGAAGCTTTCTTT,CASSLDRANTEAFF
TRBJ1-5,-,-,15,TRBV9,TGTGCCAGCAGCGTAGGTTCGGGTTCCAATCAGCCCCAGCATTTT,CASSVGSGSNQPQHF
TRBJ1-1,-,-,11,TRBV7-2,TGTGCCAGCAGCGGGGGGGGTGAAGCTTTCTTT,CASSGGGEAFF
TRBJ1-2,-,TRBD1,15,TRBV10-3,TGTGCCATCAGACCCGACAGGGTCGGGGGCTATGGCTACACCTTC,CAIRPDRVGGYGYTF
TRBJ2-7,-,TRBD2,15,TRBV30,TGTGCCTGGAGTTCGACTAGCGGGGGGACCTACGAGCAGTACTTC,CAWSSTSGGTYEQYF
TRBJ2-3,-,TRBD1,13,TRBV19,TGTGCCAGTAGCTCGATGACAGGGCCGATTGTGTATTTT,CASSSMTGPIVYF
TRBJ2-5,-,TRBD2,15,TRBV27,TGTGCCAGCAGTTTATGGGCTAGCGGTCCGAGGACCCAGTACTTC,CASSLWASGPRTQYF
TRBJ2-1,-,TRBD2,16,TRBV5-1,TGCGCCAGCAGTTCCGGGGTAGCGGGAGTGAGCAATGAGCAGTTCTTC,CASSSGVAGVSNEQFF
TRBJ1-5,-,-,15,TRBV5-5,TGTGCCAGCAGCTTTATCCCGGACAGTTCTCGGCCCCAGCATTTT,CASSFIPDSSRPQHF
TRBJ1-5,-,-,13,TRBV29-1,TGCAGCGTTGTGACTCAGAGCAATCAGCCCCAGCATTTT,CSVVTQSNQPQHF
TRBJ1-5,-,-,13,TRBV19,TGTGCCAGTAGGGAACGGACAGTCCAGCCCCAGCATTTT,CASRERTVQPQHF
TRBJ1-5,-,-,16,TRBV28,TGTGCCAGCAGTTCACTCCAGGGGCGGGGTGCACAGCCCCAGCATTTT,CASSSLQGRGAQPQHF
TRBJ2-2,-,-,15,TRBV27,TGTGCCAGCAGTAAGATCAGGATTAACACCGGGGAGCTGTTTTTT,CASSKIRINTGELFF